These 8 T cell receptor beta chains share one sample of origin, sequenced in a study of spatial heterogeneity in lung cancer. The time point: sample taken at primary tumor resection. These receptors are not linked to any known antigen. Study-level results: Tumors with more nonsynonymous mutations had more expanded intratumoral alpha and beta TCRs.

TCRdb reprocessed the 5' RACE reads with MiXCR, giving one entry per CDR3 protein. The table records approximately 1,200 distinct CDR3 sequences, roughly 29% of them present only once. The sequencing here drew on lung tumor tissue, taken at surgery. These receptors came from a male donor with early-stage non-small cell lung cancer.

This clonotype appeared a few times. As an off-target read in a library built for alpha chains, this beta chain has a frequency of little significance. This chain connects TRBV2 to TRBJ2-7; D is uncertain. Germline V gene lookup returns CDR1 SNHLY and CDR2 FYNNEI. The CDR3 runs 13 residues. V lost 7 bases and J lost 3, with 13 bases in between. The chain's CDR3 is CASKASPDYEQYF. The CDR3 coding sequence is TGTGCCAGCAAGGCCTCCCCCGACTACGAGCAGTACTTC.

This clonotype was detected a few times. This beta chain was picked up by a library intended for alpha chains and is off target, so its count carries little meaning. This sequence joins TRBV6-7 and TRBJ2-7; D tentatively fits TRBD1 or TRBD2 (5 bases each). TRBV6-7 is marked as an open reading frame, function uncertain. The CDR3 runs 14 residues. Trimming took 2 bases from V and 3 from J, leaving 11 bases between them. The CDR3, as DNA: TGTGCCAGCAGTTACATCGGGACCTACTACGAGCAGTACTTC. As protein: CASSYIGTYYEQYF.

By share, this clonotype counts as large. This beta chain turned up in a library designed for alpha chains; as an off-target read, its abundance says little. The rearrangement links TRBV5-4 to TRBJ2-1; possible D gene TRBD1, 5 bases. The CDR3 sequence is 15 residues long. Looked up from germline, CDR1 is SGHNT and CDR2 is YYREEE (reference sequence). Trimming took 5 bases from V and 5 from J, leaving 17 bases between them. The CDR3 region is CASRPQGPGNNEQFF. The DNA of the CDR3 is TGTGCCAGCAGACCCCAGGGCCCCGGCAACAATGAGCAGTTCTTC.

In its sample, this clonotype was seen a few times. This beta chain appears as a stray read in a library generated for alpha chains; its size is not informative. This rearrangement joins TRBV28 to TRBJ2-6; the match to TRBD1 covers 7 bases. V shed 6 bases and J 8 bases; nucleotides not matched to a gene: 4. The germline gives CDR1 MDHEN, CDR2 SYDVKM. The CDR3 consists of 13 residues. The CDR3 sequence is CASSPGGTNVLTF. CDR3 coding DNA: TGTGCCAGCAGCCCAGGGGGAACCAACGTCCTGACTTTC.

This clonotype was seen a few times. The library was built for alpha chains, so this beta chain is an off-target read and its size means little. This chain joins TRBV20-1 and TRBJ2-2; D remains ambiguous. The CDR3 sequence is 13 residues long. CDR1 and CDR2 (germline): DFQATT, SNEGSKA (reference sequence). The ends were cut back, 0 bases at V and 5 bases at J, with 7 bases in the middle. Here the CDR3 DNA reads TGCAGTGCTAGAGACAGGAGAACCGGGGAGCTGTTTTTT. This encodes CSARDRRTGELFF.

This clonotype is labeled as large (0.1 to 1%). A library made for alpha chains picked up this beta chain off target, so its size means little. The CDR3 loop is CASSFSGVEQFF. The CDR3 DNA is TGTGCCAGCAGCTTTAGCGGGGTCGAGCAGTTCTTC. The J gene is TRBJ2-1, the V gene TRBV11-1, with 8 bases fitting TRBD2. The CDR3 totals 12 residues. V lost 3 bases and J lost 10; bases outside the gene matches: 2. The germline V gene has CDR1 SGHAT and CDR2 FQDESV (reference sequence). Filled out from reference TRBV11-1 and TRBJ2-1, the complete variable domain reads EAEVAQSPRYKITEKSQAVAFWCDPISGHATLYWYRQILGQGPELLVQFQDESVVDDSQLPKDRFSAERLKGVDSTLKIQPAELGDSAMYLCASSFSGVEQFFGPGTRLTVL.

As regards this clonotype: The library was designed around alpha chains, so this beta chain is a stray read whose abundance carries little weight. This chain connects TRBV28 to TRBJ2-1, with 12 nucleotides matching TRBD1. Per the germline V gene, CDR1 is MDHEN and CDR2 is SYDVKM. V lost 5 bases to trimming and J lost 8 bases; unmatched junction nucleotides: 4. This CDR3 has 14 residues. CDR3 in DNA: TGTGCCAGCAGTGTAGGGACAGGGGGCCATGAGCAGTTCTTC. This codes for CASSVGTGGHEQFF. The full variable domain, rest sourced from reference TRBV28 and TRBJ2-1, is DVKVTQSSRYLVKRTGEKVFLECVQDMDHENMFWYRQDPGLGLRLIYFSYDVKMKEKGDIPEGYSVSREKKERFSLILESASTNQTSMYLCASSVGTGGHEQFFGPGTRLTVL.

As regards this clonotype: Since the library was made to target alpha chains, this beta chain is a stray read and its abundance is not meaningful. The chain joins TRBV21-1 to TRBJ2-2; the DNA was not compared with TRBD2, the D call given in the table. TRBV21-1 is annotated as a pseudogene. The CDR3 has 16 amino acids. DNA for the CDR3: TGTGCCAGCAGCAAATGGGACTCGCGTCTGCCCGGGGAGCTGTTTTTT. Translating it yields CASSKWDSRLPGELFF.